Listed below are T cell receptor beta chains from one sample, sequenced in a study of OX40 agonist ivuxolimab in advanced cancers. The protocol was immunoSEQ multiplex PCR, while the TCRdb copy is restricted to in-frame clones and leaves out a portion. There are roughly 40,000 clones in the sample; roughly four fifths occur only once, and 1.9% lies in the top ten. Sequencing was performed on CD4+ or CD8+ T cells sorted from blood, taken in a trial of the OX40 agonist ivuxolimab. All receptors come from an adult with an advanced solid tumor such as melanoma, head and neck, liver or kidney cancer. Both conserved end residues are part of each CDR3. The D gene is left open where the match is weak. Clone size appears in some rows only: once, few, many, or a class for an expanded clone.

. | TRBJ2-3 | TRBV25-1 | . | CASSAGATDHTQYF | TGTGCCAGCAGTGCAGGGGCGACAGACCATACGCAGTATTTT
TRBD1 | TRBJ1-5 | TRBV2 | . | CASRSGQPNNQPQHF | TGTGCCAGCAGATCGGGACAGCCAAACAATCAGCCCCAGCATTTT
. | TRBJ2-7 | TRBV4-2 | . | CASSQELLPEQYF | TGTGCCAGCAGCCAAGAACTGCTTCCCGAGCAGTACTTC
. | TRBJ1-2 | TRBV5-1 | . | CASTLATGREGYTF | TGCGCCAGCACCCTCGCGACCGGGAGGGAAGGCTACACCTTC
. | TRBJ2-4 | TRBV6-5 | . | CASSSRGTAKNIQYF | TGTGCCAGCAGTTCTCGGGGAACGGCCAAAAACATTCAGTACTTC
. | TRBJ2-1 | TRBV29-1 | . | CSASESSYNEQFF | TGCAGCGCATCAGAGAGCTCCTACAATGAGCAGTTCTTC
. | TRBJ1-1 | TRBV19 | once | CASLRRDTPRGTEAFF | TGTGCCAGCCTCAGAAGGGACACACCTAGGGGCACTGAAGCTTTCTTT
. | TRBJ2-5 | TRBV11-2 | once | CASSYRPGETQYF | TGTGCCAGCAGCTATCGCCCTGGGGAGACCCAGTACTTC
TRBD1 | TRBJ1-6 | TRBV5-1 | medium-sized | CASSLATGQGSPLHF | TGCGCCAGCAGCTTGGCGACAGGGCAAGGTTCACCCCTCCACTTT
. | TRBJ1-2 | TRBV4-2 | . | CASSQDEGGPWDGYTF | TGTGCCAGCAGCCAAGATGAAGGCGGTCCGTGGGATGGCTACACCTTC
. | TRBJ1-1 | TRBV6-1 | few | CASSGDYASEAFF | TGTGCCAGCAGTGGGGATTACGCCAGTGAAGCTTTCTTT
TRBD1 | TRBJ2-5 | TRBV6-1 | . | CASSVMTGYQETQYF | TGTGCCAGCAGTGTGATGACAGGGTACCAAGAGACCCAGTACTTC
TRBD1 | TRBJ2-1 | TRBV29-1 | . | CSVVTGGINEQFF | TGCAGCGTTGTGACAGGGGGCATAAATGAGCAGTTCTTC
. | TRBJ1-4 | TRBV6-6 | . | CASSRNWDEKLFF | TGTGCCAGCAGCCGAAACTGGGATGAAAAACTGTTTTTT
. | TRBJ1-5 | TRBV6-5 | . | CASRGRTAYNQPQHF | TGTGCCAGCAGGGGACGGACGGCTTACAATCAGCCCCAGCATTTT
TRBD2 | TRBJ2-7 | TRBV6-5 | . | CASSGTSAAYEQYF | TGTGCCAGCAGCGGGACTAGCGCCGCCTACGAGCAGTACTTC
TRBD1 | TRBJ2-7 | TRBV18 | medium-sized | CASSLGQGMGEQYF | TGTGCCAGCTCACTCGGACAGGGCATGGGGGAGCAGTACTTC
. | TRBJ1-4 | TRBV28 | . | CASRRGVATNEKLFF | TGTGCCAGCAGGAGGGGGGTGGCAACTAATGAAAAACTGTTTTTT
TRBD2 | TRBJ2-1 | TRBV5-6 | few | CASSLAGTSGYNEQFF | TGTGCCAGCAGCTTGGCCGGGACTAGCGGTTACAATGAGCAGTTCTTC
. | TRBJ2-5 | TRBV30 | once | CAWRKEGVETQYF | TGTGCCTGGAGGAAAGAGGGCGTTGAGACCCAGTACTTC
. | TRBJ2-7 | TRBV5-3 | . | CARSLGDEQYF | TGTGCCAGAAGCTTAGGCGACGAGCAGTACTTC
. | TRBJ2-1 | TRBV13 | once | CATSAGADMNNEQFF | TGTGCCACCTCGGCGGGGGCCGACATGAACAATGAGCAGTTCTTC
. | TRBJ2-1 | TRBV9 | . | CASSVATGDNEQFF | TGTGCCAGCAGCGTAGCTACGGGGGACAATGAGCAGTTCTTC
. | TRBJ2-2 | TRBV9 | . | CASSVATMGTGELFF | TGTGCCAGCAGCGTAGCTACGATGGGAACCGGGGAGCTGTTTTTT
. | TRBJ2-6 | TRBV19 | once | CASSIEQRWLPGANVLTF | TGTGCCAGTAGTATAGAGCAACGGTGGCTACCTGGGGCCAACGTCCTGACTTTC
TRBD1 | TRBJ2-7 | TRBV11-2 | . | CASSWGQGRGSYEQYF | TGTGCCAGCAGCTGGGGACAGGGGAGGGGGTCCTACGAGCAGTACTTC
. | TRBJ2-7 | TRBV7-3 | . | CASSLRGRGGYSYEQYF | TGTGCCAGCAGCTTACGTGGTCGAGGGGGATACTCCTACGAGCAGTACTTC
. | TRBJ2-1 | TRBV27 | . | CASSLRVSYNEQFF | TGTGCCAGCAGTTTGAGGGTATCGTACAATGAGCAGTTCTTC
. | TRBJ2-5 | TRBV11-3 | once | CASSLGSLTGGKETQYF | TGTGCCAGCAGCTTAGGTTCCCTGACAGGCGGGAAAGAGACCCAGTACTTC
. | TRBJ1-2 | TRBV19 | . | CASSLRRTDYGYTF | TGTGCCAGTAGCCTGAGGCGCACCGACTATGGCTACACCTTC
. | TRBJ1-4 | TRBV9 | . | CASSVGAGNEKLFF | TGTGCCAGCAGCGTAGGGGCAGGTAATGAAAAACTGTTTTTT
TRBD1 | TRBJ2-3 | TRBV5-8 | . | CASSLQGIRVDTQYF | TGTGCCAGCAGCTTACAGGGGATCAGGGTGGATACGCAGTATTTT
TRBD2 | TRBJ2-1 | TRBV15 | . | CATSRGKAGKVNEQFF | TGTGCCACCAGCAGAGGTAAAGCGGGAAAGGTTAATGAGCAGTTCTTC
TRBD2 | TRBJ2-1 | TRBV2 | . | CASSGWLAGGNEQFF | TGTGCCAGCAGTGGGTGGCTAGCGGGAGGGAATGAGCAGTTCTTC
. | TRBJ2-7 | TRBV10-1 | . | CASSDSSYEQYF | TGCGCCAGCAGTGATTCCTCCTACGAGCAGTACTTC
TRBD2 | TRBJ2-2 | TRBV28 | once | CASNRLAGAGELFF | TGTGCCAGCAACCGACTAGCGGGAGCCGGGGAGCTGTTTTTT